This T cell receptor (beta chain) was captured by sequencing in a study of tumor and adjacent non-tumor tissue in lung cancer. This sample's RNA came from whole unsorted tissue. This non-tumor lung sample came from over 3 cm beyond the tumor edge. Three rounds of nested PCR, following a modified ARM-PCR protocol, produced the TCRbeta library. Each CDR3 protein gets one entry after TCRdb re-called the multiplex PCR reads with MiXCR. The data contain roughly 120,000 distinct CDR3 sequences, around 57% of them singletons. Points on this clonotype: Its antigen is undetermined. A much larger clone lies a single base off, so this may be a read error.

Looked up from germline, CDR1 is SGHNT and CDR2 is YYREEE (reference sequence). The junction had 12 bases not matched to a gene; V was cut back by 2 bases and J by 6 bases. CDR3 size: 17 residues. Study-wide results and limits: Shorter survival was associated with higher TCR diversity in tumors. TCR diversity was significantly greater in tumor than normal lung tissue.

The specimen sequenced was distant non-tumor lung tissue. The chain uses TRBV5-4 and TRBJ2-1; 9 positions match TRBD2. The sequence was obtained from a man between 60 and 75 years old with non-small cell lung cancer. The CDR3: CASSFVSGRRNVNEQFF. The CDR3 DNA is TGTGCCAGCAGCTTTGTGAGCGGGAGGAGGAATGTCAATGAGCAGTTCTTC.